This entry is about one T cell receptor (beta chain). Its cognate antigen is unknown. CD45RO negativity and positive selection for CCR7 defined naive CD8 cells, a population that excluded terminally differentiated effector memory CD45RA+ cells. HIV-negative, healthy adults without recent acute infections or vaccinations were the donors. Here immunoSEQ multiplex PCR was the method, and the copy in TCRdb shows in-frame clones only, minus some. The sample lists some 2.1 million clones; 85% to 95% were seen once. This record comes from a study of shared clonotypes between healthy human individuals. J lost 4 bases, V lost 1 base, and 8 bases had no gene match. Germline CDR1 SGHVS, CDR2 FNYEAQ. This CDR3 contains 16 residues. Notes on the study in general: Larger estimated richness was generally seen in naive subsets than in memory subsets.

The V call is TRBV7-6, the J call TRBJ1-2, with 8 bases identical to TRBD1. This receptor was taken from a man younger than 35 in good health. Some clones in this sample may be carry-over from other donors' samples. What was sequenced was naive CD8+ T cells from PBMCs. CDR3 region: CASSLGTGPFGYGYTF. CDR3 DNA: TGTGCCAGCAGCTTAGGGACAGGGCCCTTTGGCTATGGCTACACCTTC.